This TCR beta chain was profiled in a study of blood T cell repertoires in COVID-19. Participants reported their clinical history, and cohort assignment relied on those reports. Study processing details: Reference gene primer amplification yielded estimated nucleated cell counts. This table comes from immunoSEQ multiplex PCR, and its TCRdb copy is limited to in-frame clones, with some not included. V, J and clone size reflect that table, while D and trimming were determined from the DNA. The sample has about 220,000 clones; 85% to 90% are singletons. V lost 3 bases, J lost 7 bases, and 9 bases lay in between. The CDR3 loop spans 12 amino acids. Germline V lookup: CDR1 KGHSH, CDR2 LQKENI.

The TCR originated in a woman aged 45-65 years with acute COVID-19. The sequencing sample was made of PBMCs or T cells enriched from blood (not recorded which). The rearrangement uses TRBV18 and TRBJ1-1; D gene unclear. The CDR3 coding sequence is TGTGCCAGCTCACCCCTCGGGAATGAAGCTTTCTTT. Amino acid sequence: CASSPLGNEAFF.